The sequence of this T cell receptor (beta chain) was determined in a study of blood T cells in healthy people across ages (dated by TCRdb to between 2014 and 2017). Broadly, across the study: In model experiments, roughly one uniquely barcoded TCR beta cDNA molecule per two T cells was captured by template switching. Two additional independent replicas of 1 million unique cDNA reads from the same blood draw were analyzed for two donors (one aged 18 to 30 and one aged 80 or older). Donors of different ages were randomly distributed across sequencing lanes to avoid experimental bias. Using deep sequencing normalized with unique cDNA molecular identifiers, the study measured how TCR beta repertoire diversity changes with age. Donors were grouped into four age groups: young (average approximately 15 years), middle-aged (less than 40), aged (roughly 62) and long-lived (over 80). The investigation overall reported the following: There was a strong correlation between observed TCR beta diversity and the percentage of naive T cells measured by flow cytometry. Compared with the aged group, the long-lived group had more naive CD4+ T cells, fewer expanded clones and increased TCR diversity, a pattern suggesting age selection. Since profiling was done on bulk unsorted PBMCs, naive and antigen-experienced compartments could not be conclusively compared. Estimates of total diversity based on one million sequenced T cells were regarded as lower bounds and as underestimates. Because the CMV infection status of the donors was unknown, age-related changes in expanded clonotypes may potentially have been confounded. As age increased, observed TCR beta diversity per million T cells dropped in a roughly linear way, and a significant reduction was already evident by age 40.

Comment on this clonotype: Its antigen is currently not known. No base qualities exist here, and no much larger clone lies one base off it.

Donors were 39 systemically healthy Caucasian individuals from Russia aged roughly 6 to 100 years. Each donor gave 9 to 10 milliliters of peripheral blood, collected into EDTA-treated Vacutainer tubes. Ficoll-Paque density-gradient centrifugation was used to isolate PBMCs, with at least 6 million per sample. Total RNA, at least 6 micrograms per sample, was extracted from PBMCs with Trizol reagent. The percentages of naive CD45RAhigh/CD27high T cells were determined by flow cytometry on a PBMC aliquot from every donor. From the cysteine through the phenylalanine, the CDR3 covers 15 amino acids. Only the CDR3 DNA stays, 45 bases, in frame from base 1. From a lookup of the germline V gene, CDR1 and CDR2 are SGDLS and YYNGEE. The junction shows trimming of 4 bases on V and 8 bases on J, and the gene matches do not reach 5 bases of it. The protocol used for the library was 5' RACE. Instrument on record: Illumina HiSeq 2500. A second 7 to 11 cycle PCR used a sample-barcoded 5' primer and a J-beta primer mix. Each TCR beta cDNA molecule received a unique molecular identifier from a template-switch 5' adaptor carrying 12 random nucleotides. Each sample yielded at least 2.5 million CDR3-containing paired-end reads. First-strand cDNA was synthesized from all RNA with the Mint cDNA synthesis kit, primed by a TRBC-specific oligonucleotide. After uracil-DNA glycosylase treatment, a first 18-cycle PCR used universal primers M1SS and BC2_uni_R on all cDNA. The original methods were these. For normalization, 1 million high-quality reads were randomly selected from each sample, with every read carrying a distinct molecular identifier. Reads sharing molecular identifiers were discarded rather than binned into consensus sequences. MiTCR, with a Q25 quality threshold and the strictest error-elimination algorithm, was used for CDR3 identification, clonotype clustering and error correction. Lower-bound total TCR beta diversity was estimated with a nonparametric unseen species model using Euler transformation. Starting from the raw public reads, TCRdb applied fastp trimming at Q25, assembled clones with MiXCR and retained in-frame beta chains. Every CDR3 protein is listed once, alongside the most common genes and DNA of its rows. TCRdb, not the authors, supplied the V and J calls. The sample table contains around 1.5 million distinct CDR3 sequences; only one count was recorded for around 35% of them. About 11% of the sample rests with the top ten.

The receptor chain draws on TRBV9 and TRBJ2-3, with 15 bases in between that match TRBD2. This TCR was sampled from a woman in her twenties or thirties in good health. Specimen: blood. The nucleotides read TGTGCCAGCAGCCTCCGGACTAGCGGGAGGGGTACGCAGTATTTT. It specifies CASSLRTSGRGTQYF.